What follows is one T cell receptor beta chain and its context. Its antigen is unidentified. This record belongs to a study of T cell responses to AZD1222 COVID-19 vaccine. Study outcomes and limitations: The donor cohort was predominantly white British with a female majority, and clonal diversity may have been underestimated. None of the repertoires were sampled until the peak T cell response had passed. Vaccine-associated CD4 TCRs ranged over spike, dominating at 160-218 and 743-854. An increase in Spike-specific TCR breadth and depth was observed after two AZD1222 doses.

Data came from immunoSEQ multiplex PCR; TCRdb stores just in-frame clones and leaves some out. The data hold 150,000 or so clones, with about 92% observed a single time. Trimming took off 3 bases at V and 2 bases at J, with 11 bases between the two ends. The germline gives CDR1 LNHNV, CDR2 YYDKDF (reference sequence). The CDR3 contains 15 residues. The TCR originated in an adult in good health. The input for sequencing was peripheral blood, taken on day 0 of MenACWY control vaccination. The chain joins TRBV15 to TRBJ1-5; maybe TRBD1 (5 bases). CDR3 region: CATSSKRDGNQPQHF. CDR3 nucleotides: TGTGCCACCAGCAGTAAACGGGACGGCAATCAGCCCCAGCATTTT.